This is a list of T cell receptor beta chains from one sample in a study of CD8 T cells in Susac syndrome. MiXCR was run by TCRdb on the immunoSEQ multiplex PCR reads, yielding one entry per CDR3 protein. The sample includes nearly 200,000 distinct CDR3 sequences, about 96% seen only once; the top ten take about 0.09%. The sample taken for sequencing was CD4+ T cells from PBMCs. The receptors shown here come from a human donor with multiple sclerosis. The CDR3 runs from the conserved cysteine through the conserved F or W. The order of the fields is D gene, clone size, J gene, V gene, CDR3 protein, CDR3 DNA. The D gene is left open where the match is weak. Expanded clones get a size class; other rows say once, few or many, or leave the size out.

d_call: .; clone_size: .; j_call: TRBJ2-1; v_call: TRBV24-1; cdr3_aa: CATSDSPGRKSSYNEQFF; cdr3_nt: TGTGCCACCAGTGATTCCCCGGGCAGGAAGAGCTCCTACAATGAGCAGTTCTTC
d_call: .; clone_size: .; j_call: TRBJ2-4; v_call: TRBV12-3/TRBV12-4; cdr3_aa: CAVSGGNIQYF; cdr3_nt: TGTGCCGTGAGTGGGGGAAACATTCAGTACTTC
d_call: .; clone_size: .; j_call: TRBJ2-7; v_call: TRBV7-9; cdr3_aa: CASSTTDGYEQYF; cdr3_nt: TGTGCCAGCAGCACCACGGACGGCTACGAGCAGTACTTC
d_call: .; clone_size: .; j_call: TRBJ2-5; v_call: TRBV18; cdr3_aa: CASSPRRAETQYF; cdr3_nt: TGTGCCAGCTCACCACGAAGGGCTGAGACCCAGTACTTC
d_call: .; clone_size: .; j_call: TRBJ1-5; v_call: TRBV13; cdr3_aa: CASSFVGQKGQPQHF; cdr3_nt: TGTGCCAGCAGCTTTGTCGGACAGAAAGGTCAGCCCCAGCATTTT
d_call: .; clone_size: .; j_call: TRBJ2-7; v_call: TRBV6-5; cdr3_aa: CASSYDRFYEQYF; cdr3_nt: TGTGCCAGCAGTTACGACAGATTCTACGAGCAGTACTTC
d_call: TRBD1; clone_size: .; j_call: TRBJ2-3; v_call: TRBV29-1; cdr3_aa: CSGSTGGPVDTQYF; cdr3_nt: TGCAGCGGGTCGACAGGGGGCCCGGTGGATACGCAGTATTTT
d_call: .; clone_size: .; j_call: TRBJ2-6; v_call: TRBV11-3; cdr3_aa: CASSSGIGANVLTF; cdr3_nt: TGTGCCAGCTCCTCGGGGATTGGGGCCAACGTCCTGACTTTC
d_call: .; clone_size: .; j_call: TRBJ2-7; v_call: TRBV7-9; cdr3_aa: CASSRRVPEQYF; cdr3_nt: TGTGCCAGCAGCCGTCGGGTACCCGAGCAGTACTTC
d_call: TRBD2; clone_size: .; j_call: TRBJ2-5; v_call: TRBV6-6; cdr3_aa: CATTTSGRAKAQYF; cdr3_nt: TGTGCCACTACTACTAGCGGGAGGGCCAAGGCCCAGTACTTC
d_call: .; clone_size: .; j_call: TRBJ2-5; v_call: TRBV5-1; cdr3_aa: CASSLGLGIEETQYF; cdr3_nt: TGCGCCAGCAGCTTGGGACTAGGCATAGAAGAGACCCAGTACTTC
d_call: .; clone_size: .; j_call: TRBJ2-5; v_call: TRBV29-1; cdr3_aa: CSAGKETQYF; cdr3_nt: TGCAGCGCCGGGAAGGAGACCCAGTACTTC
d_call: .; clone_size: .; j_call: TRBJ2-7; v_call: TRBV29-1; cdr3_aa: CSVGSNSYEQYF; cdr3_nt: TGCAGCGTCGGCTCAAACTCCTACGAGCAGTACTTC
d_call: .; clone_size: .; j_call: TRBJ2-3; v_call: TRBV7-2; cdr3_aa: CASSSGRDTQYF; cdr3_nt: TGTGCCAGCAGCTCAGGGAGGGATACGCAGTATTTT
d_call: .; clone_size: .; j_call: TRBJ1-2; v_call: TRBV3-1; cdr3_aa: CASSQLTGSYTF; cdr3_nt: TGTGCCAGCAGCCAACTTACAGGGAGCTACACCTTC
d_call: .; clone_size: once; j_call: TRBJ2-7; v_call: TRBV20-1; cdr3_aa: CSASKAGSSYEQYF; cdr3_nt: TGCAGTGCTAGTAAGGCGGGGAGTTCCTACGAGCAGTACTTC